The 24 T cell receptor beta chains in this list originate from one sample, sequenced in a study of blood T cell repertoires in COVID-19. Using immunoSEQ multiplex PCR, the repertoire was profiled, and TCRdb retains in-frame clones only, with some absent. The sample lists 75,000 to 95,000 clones; approximately 80% were seen once. The sequenced sample was peripheral blood. The receptors were gathered from an older man with active or convalescent COVID-19.

The J gene is TRBJ1-2, the V gene TRBV9; D is perhaps TRBD1 (6 bases). CDR3 length equals 16 residues. Germline values: CDR1 SGDLS, CDR2 YYNGEE. V lost 2 bases and J lost 4, with 18 bases in between. CDR3 sequence reads: CASSVLGGANPYGYTF. The CDR3 coding sequence is TGTGCCAGCAGCGTTCTCGGGGGGGCTAACCCCTATGGCTACACCTTC.

The rearrangement uses TRBV7-2 and TRBJ2-3; D unresolved. The V gene's germline CDR1 is SGHTA and CDR2 FQGNSA. This CDR3 has 16 residues. Trimming took 0 bases from V and 5 from J, leaving 15 bases between them. The CDR3 coding sequence is TGTGCCAGCAGCTTAGCGTCGAGATACTTGAGAGATACGCAGTATTTT. It translates to CASSLASRYLRDTQYF.

This clone was observed once. The J gene is TRBJ1-5, the V gene TRBV12-3 or TRBV12-4; D possibly corresponds to TRBD1 (5 bases). With 5 bases removed from V and 7 bases from J, the gap between germline ends came to 12 bases. This CDR3 is built from 13 residues. DNA for the CDR3: TGTGCCAGCAGTACGGGACTAAGCCAGCCCCAGCATTTT. Its translation: CASSTGLSQPQHF.

The genes are TRBV2 and TRBJ2-7, with D maybe TRBD2 (6 bases). This CDR3 has 14 residues. CDR1 is SNHLY and CDR2 is FYNNEI in the germline V gene. The V end was cut by 8 bases, the J end by 0 bases, with 14 bases between. The CDR3 nucleotides are TGTGCCAGCGGGGGGTGGCAGAGCTCCTACGAGCAGTACGTC. Protein product: CASGGWQSSYEQYV.

The sample holds a few counts of this clone. The J gene is TRBJ1-2, the V gene TRBV2, with 7 bases fitting TRBD1. J gave up 4 bases and V 3 bases, and 5 bases lay outside the gene matches. CDR3 length equals 14 residues. CDR1 is SNHLY, CDR2 FYNNEI, per germline. The CDR3: CASSEAGQVYGYTF. Written as DNA, the CDR3 is TGTGCCAGCAGTGAGGCTGGACAGGTCTATGGCTACACCTTC.

This clone is a singleton in its sample. The rearrangement joins TRBV7-2 to TRBJ2-2; 13 bases map to TRBD2. The J segment lost 5 bases and the V segment lost 5 bases, leaving 5 bases of the junction unmatched. The CDR3 covers 16 residues. Looked up from germline, CDR1 is SGHTA and CDR2 is FQGNSA. CDR3 region: CASSPGTSGTTGELFF. The CDR3 bases are TGTGCCAGCAGCCCGGGGACTAGCGGGACGACCGGGGAGCTGTTTTTT.

This chain joins TRBV7-4 and TRBJ2-7; D remains unclear. Trimming shortened V by 1 base and J by 1 base, and 5 bases separated the two germline ends. The CDR3 is 13 residues long. Germline lookup yields CDR1 SGHVT and CDR2 SQSDAQ. CDR3 residues: CASSLVESYEQYV. Here the CDR3 DNA reads TGTGCCAGCAGCTTAGTCGAGTCCTACGAGCAGTACGTC.

V usage is TRBV5-4 and J usage is TRBJ1-2; a weak D match, TRBD1 (5 bases). V was clipped by 2 bases and J by 1 base, with 12 bases between them. The germline V gene has CDR1 SGHNT and CDR2 YYREEE (reference sequence). The CDR3 length is 15 residues. The CDR3 sequence is CASSFHGGDNYGYTF. CDR3 nucleotides: TGTGCCAGCAGCTTTCATGGGGGGGATAACTATGGCTACACCTTC.

The CDR3 region is CASSFRQGYGANVLTF. As DNA, the CDR3 is TGTGCCAGCAGCTTTAGACAGGGGTATGGGGCCAACGTCCTGACTTTC. The chain carries TRBV7-9 and TRBJ2-6; 8 bases map to TRBD1. The CDR3 totals 16 residues. The germline V gene has CDR1 SEHNR and CDR2 FQNEAQ (reference sequence). V lost 3 bases, J lost 3 bases, and 4 bases stayed unmatched.

The J gene is TRBJ1-2, the V gene TRBV30; D ambiguous. V dropped 5 bases and J dropped 7 bases, with 11 bases sitting between them. This CDR3 is 11 amino acids long. Germline-derived CDR1 and CDR2 are GTSNPN and SVGIG (reference sequence). In nucleotides, the CDR3 is TGTGCCTGGTCCCTTTTGCGTGGCTACACCTTC. Translating gives CAWSLLRGYTF.

The rearrangement joins TRBV11-1 to TRBJ2-5, with TRBD1 matching 10 bases. Germline V lookup: CDR1 SGHAT, CDR2 FQDESV (reference sequence). V trimming: 1 base; J trimming: 5 bases; junction bases outside the gene matches: 1. This CDR3 is built from 14 residues. The CDR3 DNA follows: TGTGCCAGCAGCTTAGGGGGACAGGGGGAGACCCAGTACTTC. This encodes CASSLGGQGETQYF.

The sample holds one count of this clone. This rearrangement joins TRBV7-2 to TRBJ2-2; a possible D gene is TRBD2 (5 bases). The CDR3 has 14 residues. Germline CDR1 SGHTA, CDR2 FQGNSA. V was clipped by 1 base and J by 7 bases, with 10 bases between them. The CDR3 sequence is CASSLEYGVGELFF. In nucleotides, the CDR3 is TGTGCCAGCAGCTTAGAGTACGGGGTCGGGGAGCTGTTTTTT.

The chain uses TRBV7-8 and TRBJ1-5; maybe TRBD1 (5 bases). The germline gives CDR1 SGHVS, CDR2 FQNEAQ. CDR3 size: 13 residues. Trimming removed 2 bases at V and 7 bases at J, with 9 bases between. The CDR3 nucleotides read TGTGCCAGCAGCTTATCCGGGGGACAGCCCCAGCATTTT. Its protein is CASSLSGGQPQHF.

The chain joins TRBV9 to TRBJ1-1, with D tentatively TRBD1 (6 bases). The germline V and J ends were trimmed by 3 bases and 4 bases, with 19 bases remaining between them. This CDR3 region has 16 residues. Germline V gene sequence: CDR1 SGDLS, CDR2 YYNGEE. The CDR3: CASSASLGARGTEAFF. DNA of the CDR3: TGTGCCAGCAGCGCCAGCTTGGGGGCAAGAGGCACTGAAGCTTTCTTT. The full variable domain, completed using reference TRBV9 and TRBJ1-1, is DSGVTQTPKHLITATGQRVTLRCSPRSGDLSVYWYQQSLDQGLQFLIQYYNGEERAKGNILERFSAQQFPDLHSELNLSSLELGDSALYFCASSASLGARGTEAFFGQGTRLTVV.

This clone was recorded only once. This sequence joins TRBV27 and TRBJ1-1, with 9 bases aligning to TRBD1. V lost 6 bases and J lost 5; bases outside the gene matches: 7. CDR1 and CDR2 (germline): MNHEY, SMNVEV (reference sequence). The CDR3 covers 14 residues. The CDR3 DNA sequence: TGTGCCAGCAGATCCGGGACAGGGAGGACTGAAGCTTTCTTT. This sequence encodes CASRSGTGRTEAFF.

CDR3 DNA: TGTGCCAGCAGTTCGGGGTCCAGTCAGACCTACGAGCAGTACGTC. Its translation: CASSSGSSQTYEQYV. The chain is built from TRBV2 and TRBJ2-7; the D gene is possibly TRBD2 (5 bases). The V and J ends lost 5 bases and 2 bases respectively, with 16 bases between them. The CDR3 is made up of 15 amino acids. Germline V gene data show CDR1 as SNHLY and CDR2 as FYNNEI.

This clone was recorded once. The CDR3 nucleotides read TGCGCCAGCAGCTTATTGGGCAGGGAACCTAATGAAAAACTGTTTTTT. It yields the protein CASSLLGREPNEKLFF. J is TRBJ1-4 and V is TRBV5-1; possible D gene TRBD1, 5 bases. The length of the CDR3 is 16 residues. Germline V gives CDR1 SGHRS, CDR2 YFSETQ. Trimming shortened V by 2 bases and J by 3 bases, and 14 bases separated the two germline ends.

The chain has TRBV18 and TRBJ2-5; tentative D call: TRBD2 (5 bases). This CDR3 has 13 residues. V was trimmed by 2 bases and J by 5 bases, leaving 9 bases between them. Germline assignment: CDR1 KGHSH and CDR2 LQKENI. CDR3 DNA: TGTGCCAGCTCACCAACCCGAGGGGAGACCCAGTACTTC. Translation gives CASSPTRGETQYF.

The chain employs TRBV6-1 and TRBJ1-6, with 7 bases identical to TRBD1. V shed 2 bases, J shed 9 bases, and the junction held 4 bases outside the gene matches. The CDR3 sequence is 14 residues long. Germline CDR1 is MNHNS and CDR2 is SASEGT. Here the CDR3 DNA reads TGTGCCAGCAGTGAACAGGGGGTCGGTTCACCCCTCCACTTT. As protein: CASSEQGVGSPLHF.

The genes are TRBV27 and TRBJ2-5; TRBD1 aligns across 7 bases. Germline V gene lookup returns CDR1 MNHEY and CDR2 SMNVEV (reference sequence). V was clipped by 5 bases and J by 0 bases; unmatched bases: 6. The CDR3 contains 15 residues. CDR3 bases: TGTGCCAGCAGTCCCCAACAGGGGTACCAAGAGACCCAGTACTTC. As protein: CASSPQQGYQETQYF.

J is TRBJ2-5 and V is TRBV30; TRBD2 agrees at 9 bases. V dropped 3 bases and J dropped 2; count of bases not matched to a gene: 1. This CDR3 has 13 amino acids. CDR1 is GTSNPN, CDR2 SVGIG, per germline (reference sequence). CDR3 nucleotides: TGTGCCTGGAGGACTAGCGGTCAAGAGACCCAGTACTTC. Encoded protein: CAWRTSGQETQYF.

The rearrangement uses TRBV5-6 and TRBJ1-5, with D possibly TRBD1 on 5 matching bases. The CDR3 has 14 amino acids. Trimming took off 5 bases at V and 4 bases at J, with 13 bases between the two ends. Germline V gene lookup returns CDR1 SGHDT and CDR2 YYEEEE. Here the CDR3 DNA reads TGTGCCAGCAGTCCGACGGGGGGGAATCAGCCCCAGCATTTT. Translating gives CASSPTGGNQPQHF.

With regard to this clone: The junction and the germline gene differ at one end; a read error may be behind it. This chain uses TRBV7-7 with TRBJ2-1; 9 bases agree with TRBD2. Germline CDR1 SSHAT, CDR2 FNYEAQ (reference sequence). The CDR3 is 16 residues long. In DNA, the CDR3 is TGTGCTAGCAGCAAGCAATCGCCTAGCGGGGCCAATGAGCAGTTCTTC. It translates to CASSKQSPSGANEQFF.

The chain employs TRBV11-2 and TRBJ1-6; TRBD1 aligns across 7 bases. CDR1 SGHAT and CDR2 FQNNGV come from the germline V gene. J gave up 8 bases and V 4 bases, and 14 bases lay outside the gene matches. The CDR3 covers 17 residues. The CDR3 DNA is TGTGCCAGCAGCTCTAGGGGGATGGGGGACAGCTATTCACCCCTCCACTTT. Its translation: CASSSRGMGDSYSPLHF.